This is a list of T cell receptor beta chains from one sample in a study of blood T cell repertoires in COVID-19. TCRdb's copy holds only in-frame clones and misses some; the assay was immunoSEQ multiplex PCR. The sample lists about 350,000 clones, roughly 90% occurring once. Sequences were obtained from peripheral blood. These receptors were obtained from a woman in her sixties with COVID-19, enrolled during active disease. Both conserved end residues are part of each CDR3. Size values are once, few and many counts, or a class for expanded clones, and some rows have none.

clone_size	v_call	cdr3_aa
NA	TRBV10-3	CAINRGTGELFF
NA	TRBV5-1	CASSGLAGANTGELFF
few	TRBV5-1	CASSLDLAKNIQYF
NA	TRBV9	CASSAASRGNTEAFF
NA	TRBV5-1	CASALQGGDYGYTF
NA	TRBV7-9	CASSSATIDRTPKLFF
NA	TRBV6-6	CASSFGTGVEKLFF
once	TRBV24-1	CATSDAGQINQPQHF
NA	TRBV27	CASSPHSTDTQYF
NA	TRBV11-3	CASSLDSSGGVETQYF
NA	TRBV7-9	CASSPWGDGGTDTQYF
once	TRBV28	CASSYGQPPYEQYF
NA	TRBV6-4	CASSRRDGFDEQFF
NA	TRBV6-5	CASSAGNTGELFF
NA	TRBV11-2	CASSPGQGYYGYTF
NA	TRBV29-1	CSVQGFRGSAEAFF
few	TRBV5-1	CASSSNRGRMNTEAFF
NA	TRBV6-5	CASLPWVPGTEAFF
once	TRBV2	CASIGGTSTYNEQFF
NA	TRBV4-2	CASSQDGQGVGYQPQHF
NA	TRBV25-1	CASSFRTEAFF
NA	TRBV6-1	CASSEGGQGRRALFF
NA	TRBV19	CASSTGVTGNTIYF
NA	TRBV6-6	CASSLRLDEQYF
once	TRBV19	CASSGGANEQFF
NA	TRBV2	CASVPGGRRNGYTF
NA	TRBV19	CASSIKAGYSNQPQHF
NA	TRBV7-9	CASSLSVTGDNSPLHF
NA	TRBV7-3	CAIRHRDRGRFSF
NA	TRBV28	CASSLSGRGNYGYTF
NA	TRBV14	CASSPDSLYGYTF
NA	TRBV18	CASSQGQGDGYTF
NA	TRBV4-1	CASSQATGGGPYEQYF
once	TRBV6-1	CASSERQHGYTF
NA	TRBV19	CASSYKNQPQHF
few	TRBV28	CASSLQDRVTEAFF
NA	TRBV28	CASSLSAGTRQETQYF